What follows is one TCR beta chain and its context. The data derive from a study of cytomegalovirus exposure and HLA in healthy donors. Whole-study context: The roughly 100 million unique TCR beta sequences, from 150 million to 200 million T cells, were found by an earlier analysis. Within an early data release were about 90 million unique TCRs drawn from HLA-typed donors.

V lost 7 bases and J 8 bases, leaving 11 bases between the germline ends. CDR1 and CDR2 (germline): MNHNS, SASEGT. This CDR3 comprises 11 residues. This cohort consisted of healthy bone marrow donors. There were likely unrecorded immune exposures, though donors were nominally healthy when sampled. 13 Jbeta primers and 60 Vbeta primers were used for the PCR. The data were produced by immunoSEQ multiplex PCR, yet TCRdb's version contains in-frame clones alone and is incomplete. The sample has about 130,000 clones, roughly three quarters seen once. The chain combines TRBV6-1 with TRBJ1-2; unclear D gene. This receptor was obtained from a woman between 18 and 29 years old in good health and CMV-seronegative. Sequencing was performed on PBMCs. The CDR3 loop reads CASNLAGGYTF. In DNA, the CDR3 is TGTGCCAGCAACCTGGCAGGCGGCTACACCTTC.